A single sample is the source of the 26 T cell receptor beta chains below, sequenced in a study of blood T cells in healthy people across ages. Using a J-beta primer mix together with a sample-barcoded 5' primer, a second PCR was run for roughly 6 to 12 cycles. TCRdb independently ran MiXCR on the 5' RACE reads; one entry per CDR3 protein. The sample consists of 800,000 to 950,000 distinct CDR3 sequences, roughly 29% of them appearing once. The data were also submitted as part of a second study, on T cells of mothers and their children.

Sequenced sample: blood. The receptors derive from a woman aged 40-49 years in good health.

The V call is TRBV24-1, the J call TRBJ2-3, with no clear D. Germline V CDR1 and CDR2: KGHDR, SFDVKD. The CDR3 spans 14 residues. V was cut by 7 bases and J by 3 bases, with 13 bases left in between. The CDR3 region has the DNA TGTGCCACCAGCCGAGGCACGGTGACAGATACGCAGTATTTT. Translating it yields CATSRGTVTDTQYF.

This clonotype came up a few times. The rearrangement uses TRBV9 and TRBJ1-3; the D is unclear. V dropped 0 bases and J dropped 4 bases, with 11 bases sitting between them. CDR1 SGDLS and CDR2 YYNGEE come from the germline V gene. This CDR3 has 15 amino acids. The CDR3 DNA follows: TGTGCCAGCAGCGTAGATGGGGTATCGGGAAACACCATATATTTT. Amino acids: CASSVDGVSGNTIYF. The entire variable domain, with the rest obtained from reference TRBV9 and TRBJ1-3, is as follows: DSGVTQTPKHLITATGQRVTLRCSPRSGDLSVYWYQQSLDQGLQFLIQYYNGEERAKGNILERFSAQQFPDLHSELNLSSLELGDSALYFCASSVDGVSGNTIYFGEGSWLTVV.

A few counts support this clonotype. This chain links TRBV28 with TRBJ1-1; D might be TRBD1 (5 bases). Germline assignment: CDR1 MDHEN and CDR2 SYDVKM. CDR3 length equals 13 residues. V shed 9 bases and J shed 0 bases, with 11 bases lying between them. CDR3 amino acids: CASRGHLNTEAFF. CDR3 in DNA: TGTGCCAGTCGAGGACATCTGAACACTGAAGCTTTCTTT.

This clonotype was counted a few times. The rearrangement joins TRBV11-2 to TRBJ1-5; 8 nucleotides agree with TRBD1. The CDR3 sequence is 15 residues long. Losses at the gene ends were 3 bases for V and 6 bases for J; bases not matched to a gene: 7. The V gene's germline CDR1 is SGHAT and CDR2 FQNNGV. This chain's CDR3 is CASSLIGTGGQPQHF. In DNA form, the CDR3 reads TGTGCCAGCAGCTTGATCGGAACAGGGGGTCAGCCCCAGCATTTT. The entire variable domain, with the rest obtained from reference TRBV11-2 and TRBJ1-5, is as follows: EAGVAQSPRYKIIEKRQSVAFWCNPISGHATLYWYQQILGQGPKLLIQFQNNGVVDDSQLPKDRFSAERLKGVDSTLKIQPAKLEDSAVYLCASSLIGTGGQPQHFGDGTRLSIL.

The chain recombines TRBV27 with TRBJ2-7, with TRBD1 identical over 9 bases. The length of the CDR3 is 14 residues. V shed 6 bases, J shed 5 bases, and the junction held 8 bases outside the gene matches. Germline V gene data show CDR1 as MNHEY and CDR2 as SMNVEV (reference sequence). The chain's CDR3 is CASRPPGQGNEQYF. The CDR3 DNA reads TGTGCCAGCAGGCCCCCGGGACAGGGTAACGAGCAGTACTTC.

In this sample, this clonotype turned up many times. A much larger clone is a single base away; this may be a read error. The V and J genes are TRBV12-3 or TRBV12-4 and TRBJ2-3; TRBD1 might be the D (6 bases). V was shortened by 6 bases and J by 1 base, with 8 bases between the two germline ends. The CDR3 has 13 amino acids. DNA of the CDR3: TGTGCCAGCAGCAACAGGGGCACAGATACGCAGTATTTT. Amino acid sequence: CASSNRGTDTQYF.

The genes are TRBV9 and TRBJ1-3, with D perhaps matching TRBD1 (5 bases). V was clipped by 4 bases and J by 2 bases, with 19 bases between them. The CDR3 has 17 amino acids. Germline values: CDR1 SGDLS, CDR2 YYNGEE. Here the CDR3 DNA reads TGTGCCAGCAGCCCCCAGGGAGGGTCTTTCACTGGAAACACCATATATTTT. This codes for CASSPQGGSFTGNTIYF.

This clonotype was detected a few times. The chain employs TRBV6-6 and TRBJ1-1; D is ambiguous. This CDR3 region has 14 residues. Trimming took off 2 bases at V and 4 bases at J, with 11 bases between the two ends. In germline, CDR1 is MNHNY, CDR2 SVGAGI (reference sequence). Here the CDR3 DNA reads TGTGCCAGCAGTTACGCCCAGGTTCTCACTGAAGCTTTCTTT. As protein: CASSYAQVLTEAFF.

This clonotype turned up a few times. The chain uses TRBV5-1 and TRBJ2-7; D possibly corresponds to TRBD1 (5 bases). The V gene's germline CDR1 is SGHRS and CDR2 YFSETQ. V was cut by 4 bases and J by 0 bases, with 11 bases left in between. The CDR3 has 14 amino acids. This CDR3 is CASSAATASYEQYF. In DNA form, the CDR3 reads TGCGCCAGCAGCGCAGCGACAGCCTCCTACGAGCAGTACTTC.

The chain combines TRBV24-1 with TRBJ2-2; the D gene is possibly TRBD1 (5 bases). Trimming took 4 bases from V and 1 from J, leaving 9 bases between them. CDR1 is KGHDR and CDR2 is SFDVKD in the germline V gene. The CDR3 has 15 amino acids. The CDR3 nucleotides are TGTGCCACCAGTGACCGCGACAGGAACACCGGGGAGCTGTTTTTT. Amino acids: CATSDRDRNTGELFF.

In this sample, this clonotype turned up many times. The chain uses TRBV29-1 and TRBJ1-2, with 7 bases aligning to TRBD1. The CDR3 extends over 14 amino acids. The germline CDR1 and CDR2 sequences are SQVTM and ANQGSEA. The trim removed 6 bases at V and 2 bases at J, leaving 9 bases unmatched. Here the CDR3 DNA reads TGCAGCGTAGACCACAGGGGCCCCAACTATGGCTACACCTTC. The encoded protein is CSVDHRGPNYGYTF.

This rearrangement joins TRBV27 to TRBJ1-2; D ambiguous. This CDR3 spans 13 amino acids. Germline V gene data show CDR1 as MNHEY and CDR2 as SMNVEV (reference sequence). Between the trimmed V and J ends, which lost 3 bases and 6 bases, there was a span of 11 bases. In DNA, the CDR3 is TGTGCCAGCAGTTTGGGAGGGTATAATGGCTACACCTTC. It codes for CASSLGGYNGYTF.

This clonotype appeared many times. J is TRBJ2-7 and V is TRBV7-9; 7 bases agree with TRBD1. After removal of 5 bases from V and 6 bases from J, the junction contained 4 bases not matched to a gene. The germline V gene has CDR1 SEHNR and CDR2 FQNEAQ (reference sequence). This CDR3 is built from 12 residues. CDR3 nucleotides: TGTGCCAGCAGCGTACAGGGGTTCGAGCAGTACTTC. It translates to CASSVQGFEQYF.

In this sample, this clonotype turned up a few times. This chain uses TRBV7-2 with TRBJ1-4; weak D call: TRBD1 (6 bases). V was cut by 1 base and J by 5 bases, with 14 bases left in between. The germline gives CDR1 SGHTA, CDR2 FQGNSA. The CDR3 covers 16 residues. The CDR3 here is CASSLEFGQPNEKLFF. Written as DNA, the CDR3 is TGTGCCAGCAGCTTAGAGTTTGGACAGCCGAATGAAAAACTGTTTTTT.

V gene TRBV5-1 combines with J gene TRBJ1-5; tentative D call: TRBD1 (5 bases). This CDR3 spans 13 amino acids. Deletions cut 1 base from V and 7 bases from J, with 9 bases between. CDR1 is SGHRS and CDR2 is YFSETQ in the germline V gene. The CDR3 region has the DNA TGCGCCAGCAGCTTGTACGGGGCACAGCCCCAGCATTTT. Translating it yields CASSLYGAQPQHF.

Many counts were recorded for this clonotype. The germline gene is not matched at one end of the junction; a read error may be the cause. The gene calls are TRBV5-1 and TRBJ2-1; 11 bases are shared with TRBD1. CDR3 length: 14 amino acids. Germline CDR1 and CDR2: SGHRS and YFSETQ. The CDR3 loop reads CASSLGQGGNEQFF. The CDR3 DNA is TGTGCCAGCAGCTTGGGACAGGGGGGGAATGAGCAGTTCTTC.

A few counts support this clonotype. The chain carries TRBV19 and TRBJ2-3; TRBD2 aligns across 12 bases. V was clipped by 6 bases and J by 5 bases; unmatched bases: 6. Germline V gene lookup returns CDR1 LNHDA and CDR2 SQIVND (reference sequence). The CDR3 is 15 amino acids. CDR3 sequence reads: CASRERLAGEDTQYF. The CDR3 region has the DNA TGTGCCAGTAGGGAAAGACTAGCGGGGGAAGATACGCAGTATTTT.

CDR3 residues: CSAHPGSYTDTQYF. In DNA, the CDR3 is TGCAGTGCTCATCCGGGCAGCTACACAGATACGCAGTATTTT. This chain uses TRBV20-1 with TRBJ2-3; D unclear. The length of the CDR3 is 14 residues. Germline loops: CDR1 DFQATT, CDR2 SNEGSKA (reference sequence). Trimming removed 5 bases from V and 2 bases from J, with 14 bases in between.

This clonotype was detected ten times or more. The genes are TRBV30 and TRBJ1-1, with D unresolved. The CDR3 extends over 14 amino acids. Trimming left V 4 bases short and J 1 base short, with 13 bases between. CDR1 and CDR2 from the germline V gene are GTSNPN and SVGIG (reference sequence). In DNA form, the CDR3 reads TGTGCCTGGAAGAGCAACCTAAAGAACACTGAAGCTTTCTTT. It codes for CAWKSNLKNTEAFF.

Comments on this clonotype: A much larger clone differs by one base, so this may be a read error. This CDR3 reads CASSTDRGRNEQYF. The CDR3 DNA follows: TGTGCCAGCAGCACTGACAGGGGGCGAAACGAGCAGTACTTC. The J gene is TRBJ2-7, the V gene TRBV6-5; 10 bases are shared with TRBD1. The germline V gene has CDR1 MNHEY and CDR2 SVGAGI. This CDR3 comprises 14 residues. Unmatched junction bases numbered 7, after V lost 6 bases and J lost 5 bases.

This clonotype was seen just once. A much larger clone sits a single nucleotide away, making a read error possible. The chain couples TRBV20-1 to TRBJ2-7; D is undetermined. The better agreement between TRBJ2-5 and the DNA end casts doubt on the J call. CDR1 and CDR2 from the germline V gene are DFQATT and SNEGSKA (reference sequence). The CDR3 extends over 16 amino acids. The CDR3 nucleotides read TGCAGTGCTAGAGATGTGGGCGAGAGGTGGCAAGAGACCCAGTACTTC. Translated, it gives CSARDVGERWQETQYF.

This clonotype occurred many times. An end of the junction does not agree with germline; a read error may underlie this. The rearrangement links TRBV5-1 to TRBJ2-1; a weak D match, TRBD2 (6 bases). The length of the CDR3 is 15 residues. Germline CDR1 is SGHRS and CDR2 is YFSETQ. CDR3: CASSFQNREYSEQFF. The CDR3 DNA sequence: TGCGCCAGCAGCTTCCAAAACCGGGAGTACAGTGAGCAGTTCTTC.

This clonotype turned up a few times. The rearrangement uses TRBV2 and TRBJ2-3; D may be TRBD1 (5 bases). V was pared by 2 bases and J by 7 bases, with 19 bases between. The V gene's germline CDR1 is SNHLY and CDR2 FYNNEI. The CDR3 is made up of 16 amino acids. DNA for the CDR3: TGTGCCAGCAGTGAAAGGGGATCCCCCCTTGGTAATACGCAGTATTTT. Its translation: CASSERGSPLGNTQYF.

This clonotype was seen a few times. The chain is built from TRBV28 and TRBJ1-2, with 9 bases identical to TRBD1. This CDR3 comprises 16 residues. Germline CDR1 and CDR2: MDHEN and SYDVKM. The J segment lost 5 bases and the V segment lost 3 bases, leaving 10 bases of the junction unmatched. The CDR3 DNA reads TGTGCCAGCAGTTTCCTCTCCGGGACAGGGAGGTATGGCTACACCTTC. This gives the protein CASSFLSGTGRYGYTF.

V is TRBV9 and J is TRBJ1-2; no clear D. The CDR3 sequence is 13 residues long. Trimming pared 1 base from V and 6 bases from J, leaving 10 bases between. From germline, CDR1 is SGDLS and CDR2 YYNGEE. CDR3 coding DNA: TGTGCCAGCAGCGTAAAGGCCGGAGATGGCTACACCTTC. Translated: CASSVKAGDGYTF.

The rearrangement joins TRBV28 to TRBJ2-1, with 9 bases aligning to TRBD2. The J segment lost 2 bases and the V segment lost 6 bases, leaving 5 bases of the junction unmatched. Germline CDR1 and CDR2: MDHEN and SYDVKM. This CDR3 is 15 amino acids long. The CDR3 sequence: CASRIAGAPYNEQFF. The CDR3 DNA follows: TGTGCCAGCAGGATAGCGGGGGCGCCCTACAATGAGCAGTTCTTC. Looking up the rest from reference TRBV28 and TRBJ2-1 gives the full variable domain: DVKVTQSSRYLVKRTGEKVFLECVQDMDHENMFWYRQDPGLGLRLIYFSYDVKMKEKGDIPEGYSVSREKKERFSLILESASTNQTSMYLCASRIAGAPYNEQFFGPGTRLTVL.